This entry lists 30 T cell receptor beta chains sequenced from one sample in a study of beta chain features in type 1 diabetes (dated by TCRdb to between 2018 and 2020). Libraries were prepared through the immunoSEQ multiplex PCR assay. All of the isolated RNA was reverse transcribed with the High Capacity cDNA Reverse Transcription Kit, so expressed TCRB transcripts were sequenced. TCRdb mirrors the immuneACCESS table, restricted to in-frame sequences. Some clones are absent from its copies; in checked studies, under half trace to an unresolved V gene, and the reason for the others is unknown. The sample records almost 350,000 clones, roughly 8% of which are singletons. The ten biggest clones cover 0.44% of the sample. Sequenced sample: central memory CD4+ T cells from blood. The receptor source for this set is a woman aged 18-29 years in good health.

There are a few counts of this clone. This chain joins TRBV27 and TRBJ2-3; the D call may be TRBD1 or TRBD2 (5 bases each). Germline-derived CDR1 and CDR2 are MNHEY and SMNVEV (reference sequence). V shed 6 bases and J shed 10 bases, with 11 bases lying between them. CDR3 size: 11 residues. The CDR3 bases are TGTGCCAGCAGGGGGGATTCGTCGCAGTATTTT. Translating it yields CASRGDSSQYF.

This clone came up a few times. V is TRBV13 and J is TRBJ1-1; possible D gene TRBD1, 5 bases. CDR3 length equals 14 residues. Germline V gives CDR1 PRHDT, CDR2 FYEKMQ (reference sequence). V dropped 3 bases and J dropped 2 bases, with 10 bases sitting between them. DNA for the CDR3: TGTGCCAGCAGCTTCGGGACTCCAAACACTGAAGCTTTCTTT. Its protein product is CASSFGTPNTEAFF.

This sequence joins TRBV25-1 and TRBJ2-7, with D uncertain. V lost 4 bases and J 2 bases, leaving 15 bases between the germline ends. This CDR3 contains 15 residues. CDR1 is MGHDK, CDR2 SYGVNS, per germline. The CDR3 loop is CASSALGGAPYEQYF. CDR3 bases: TGTGCCAGCAGTGCTCTAGGCGGCGCCCCCTACGAGCAGTACTTC.

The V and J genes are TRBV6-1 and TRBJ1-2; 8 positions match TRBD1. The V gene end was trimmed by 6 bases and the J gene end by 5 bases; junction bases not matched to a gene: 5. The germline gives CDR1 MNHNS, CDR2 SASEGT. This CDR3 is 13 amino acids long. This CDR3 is CASSGTGWYGYTF. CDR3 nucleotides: TGTGCCAGCAGCGGGACAGGCTGGTATGGCTACACCTTC.

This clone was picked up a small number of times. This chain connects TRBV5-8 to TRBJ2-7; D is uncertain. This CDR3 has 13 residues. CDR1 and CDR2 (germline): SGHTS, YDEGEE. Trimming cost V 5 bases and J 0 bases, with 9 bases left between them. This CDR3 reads CASRILSSYEQYF. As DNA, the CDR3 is TGTGCCAGCAGGATACTCAGCTCCTACGAGCAGTACTTC.

The CDR3, as DNA: TGTGCCACGAAACAGGGGTTGGACATGAACACTGAAGCTTTCTTT. It yields the protein CATKQGLDMNTEAFF. The chain links TRBV5-4 to TRBJ1-1; 7 bases agree with TRBD1. The CDR3 is made up of 15 amino acids. With V trimmed by 9 bases and J by 0 bases, 11 bases remained unmatched. Germline CDR1 is SGHNT and CDR2 is YYREEE (reference sequence). Full variable domain (remainder filled in from reference TRBV5-4 and TRBJ1-1): ETGVTQSPTHLIKTRGQQVTLRCSSQSGHNTVSWYQQALGQGPQFIFQYYREEENGRGNFPPRFSGLQFPNYSSELNVNALELDDSALYLCATKQGLDMNTEAFFGQGTRLTVV.

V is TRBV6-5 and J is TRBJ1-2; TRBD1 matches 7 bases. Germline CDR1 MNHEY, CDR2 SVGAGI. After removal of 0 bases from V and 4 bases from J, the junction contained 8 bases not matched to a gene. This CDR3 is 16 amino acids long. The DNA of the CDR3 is TGTGCCAGCAGTTACTCGACAGGCAGGGGGTTCTATGGCTACACCTTC. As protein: CASSYSTGRGFYGYTF.

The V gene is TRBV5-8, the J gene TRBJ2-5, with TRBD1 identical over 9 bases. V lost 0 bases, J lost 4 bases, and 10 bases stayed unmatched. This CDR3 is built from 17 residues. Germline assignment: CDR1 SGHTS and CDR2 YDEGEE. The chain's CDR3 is CASSLEGTGRRRETQYF. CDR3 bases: TGTGCCAGCAGCTTGGAGGGGACAGGGAGAAGGAGAGAGACCCAGTACTTC.

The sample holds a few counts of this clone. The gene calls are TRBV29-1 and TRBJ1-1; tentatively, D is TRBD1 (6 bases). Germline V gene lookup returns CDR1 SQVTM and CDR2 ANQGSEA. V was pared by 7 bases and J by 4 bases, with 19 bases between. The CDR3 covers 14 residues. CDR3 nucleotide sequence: TGCAGCGGGCAGGACAGTTCGCGCGGCACTGAAGCTTTCTTT. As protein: CSGQDSSRGTEAFF.

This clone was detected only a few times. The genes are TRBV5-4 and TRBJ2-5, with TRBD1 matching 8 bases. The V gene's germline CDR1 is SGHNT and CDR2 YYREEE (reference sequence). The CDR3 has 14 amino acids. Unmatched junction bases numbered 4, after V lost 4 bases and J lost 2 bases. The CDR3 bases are TGTGCCAGCAGCCCTACAGGGGGGCAAGAGACCCAGTACTTC. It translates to CASSPTGGQETQYF.

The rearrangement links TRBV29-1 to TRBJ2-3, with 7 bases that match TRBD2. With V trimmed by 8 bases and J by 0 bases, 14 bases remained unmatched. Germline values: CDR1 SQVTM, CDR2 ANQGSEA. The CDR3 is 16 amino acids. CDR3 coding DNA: TGCAGCATTCAGGATCAAGCGGGATCTAGCACAGATACGCAGTATTTT. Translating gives CSIQDQAGSSTDTQYF.

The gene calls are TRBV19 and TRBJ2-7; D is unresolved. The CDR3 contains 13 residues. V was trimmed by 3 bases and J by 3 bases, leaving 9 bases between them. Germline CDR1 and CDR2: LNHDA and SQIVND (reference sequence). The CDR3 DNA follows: TGTGCCAGTAGTATGGACGGGCACTACGAGCAGTACTTC. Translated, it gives CASSMDGHYEQYF.

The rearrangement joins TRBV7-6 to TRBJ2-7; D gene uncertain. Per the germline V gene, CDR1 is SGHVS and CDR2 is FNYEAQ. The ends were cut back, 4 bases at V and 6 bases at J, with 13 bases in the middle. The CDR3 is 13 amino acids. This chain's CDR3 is CASSSNSGREQYF. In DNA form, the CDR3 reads TGTGCCAGCAGCTCAAACTCTGGTCGCGAGCAGTACTTC.

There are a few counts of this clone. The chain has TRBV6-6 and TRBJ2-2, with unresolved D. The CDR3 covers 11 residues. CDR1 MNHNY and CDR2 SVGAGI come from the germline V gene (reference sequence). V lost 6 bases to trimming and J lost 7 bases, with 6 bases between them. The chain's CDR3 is CASSHIGELFF. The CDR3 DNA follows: TGTGCCAGCAGCCACATCGGGGAGCTGTTTTTT.

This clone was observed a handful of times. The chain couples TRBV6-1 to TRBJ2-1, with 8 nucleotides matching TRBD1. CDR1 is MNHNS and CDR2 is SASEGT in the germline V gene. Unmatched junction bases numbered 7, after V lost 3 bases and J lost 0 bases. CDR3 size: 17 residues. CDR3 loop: CASSDPGGSNSYNEQFF. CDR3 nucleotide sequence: TGTGCCAGCAGTGACCCAGGGGGCTCTAACTCCTACAATGAGCAGTTCTTC.

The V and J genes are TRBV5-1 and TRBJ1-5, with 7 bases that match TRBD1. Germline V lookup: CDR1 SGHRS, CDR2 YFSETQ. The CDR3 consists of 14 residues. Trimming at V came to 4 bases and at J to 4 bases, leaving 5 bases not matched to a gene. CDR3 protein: CASSLGQANQPQHF. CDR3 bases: TGCGCCAGCAGCCTAGGACAGGCTAATCAGCCCCAGCATTTT.

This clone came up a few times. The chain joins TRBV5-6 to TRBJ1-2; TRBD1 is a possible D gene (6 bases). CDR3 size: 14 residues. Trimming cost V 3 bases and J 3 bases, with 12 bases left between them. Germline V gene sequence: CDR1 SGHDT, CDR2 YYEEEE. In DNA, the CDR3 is TGTGCCAGCAGCTGGGACCAGGGGTACTATGGCTACACCTTC. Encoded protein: CASSWDQGYYGYTF.

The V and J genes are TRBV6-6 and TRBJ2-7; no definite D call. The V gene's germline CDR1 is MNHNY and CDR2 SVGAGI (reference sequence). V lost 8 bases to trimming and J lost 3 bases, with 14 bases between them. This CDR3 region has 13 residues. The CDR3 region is CASGRRENYEQYF. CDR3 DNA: TGTGCCAGCGGTCGAAGGGAAAACTACGAGCAGTACTTC.

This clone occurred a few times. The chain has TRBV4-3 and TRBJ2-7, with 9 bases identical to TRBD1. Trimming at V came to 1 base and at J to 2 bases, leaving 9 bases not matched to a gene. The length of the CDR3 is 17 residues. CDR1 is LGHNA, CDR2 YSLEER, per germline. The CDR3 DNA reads TGCGCCAGCAGCCAAGCGTCCCCCGGGACAGGGACCTACGAGCAGTACTTC. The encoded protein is CASSQASPGTGTYEQYF.

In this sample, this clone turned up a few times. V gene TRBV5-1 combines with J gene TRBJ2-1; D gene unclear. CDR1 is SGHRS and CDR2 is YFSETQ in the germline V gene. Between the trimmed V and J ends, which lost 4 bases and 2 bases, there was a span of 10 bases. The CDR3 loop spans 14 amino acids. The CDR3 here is CASSDTDTYNEQFF. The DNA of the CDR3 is TGCGCCAGCAGCGACACTGACACCTACAATGAGCAGTTCTTC.

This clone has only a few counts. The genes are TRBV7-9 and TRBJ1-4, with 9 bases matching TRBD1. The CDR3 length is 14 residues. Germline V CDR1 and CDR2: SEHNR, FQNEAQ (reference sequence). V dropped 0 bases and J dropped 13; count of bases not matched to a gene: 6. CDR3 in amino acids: CASSLALPDRGLFF. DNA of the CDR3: TGTGCCAGCAGCTTAGCGCTTCCGGACAGGGGACTGTTTTTT.

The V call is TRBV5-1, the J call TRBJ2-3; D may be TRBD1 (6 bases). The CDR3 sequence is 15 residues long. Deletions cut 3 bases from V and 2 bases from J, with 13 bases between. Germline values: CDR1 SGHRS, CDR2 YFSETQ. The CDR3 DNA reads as TGCGCCAGCAGCTCAGGGGCGGGCTTCACAGATACGCAGTATTTT. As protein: CASSSGAGFTDTQYF. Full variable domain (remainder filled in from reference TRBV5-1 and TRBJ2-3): KAGVTQTPRYLIKTRGQQVTLSCSPISGHRSVSWYQQTPGQGLQFLFEYFSETQRNKGNFPGRFSGRQFSNSRSEMNVSTLELGDSALYLCASSSGAGFTDTQYFGPGTRLTVL.

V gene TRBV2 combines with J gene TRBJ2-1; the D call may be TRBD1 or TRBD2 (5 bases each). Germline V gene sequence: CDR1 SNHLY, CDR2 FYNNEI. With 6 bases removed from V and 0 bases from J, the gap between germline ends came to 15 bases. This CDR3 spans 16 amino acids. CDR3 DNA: TGTGCCAGCAGAACCTGGGGGTCGAGCTCCTACAATGAGCAGTTCTTC. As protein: CASRTWGSSSYNEQFF.

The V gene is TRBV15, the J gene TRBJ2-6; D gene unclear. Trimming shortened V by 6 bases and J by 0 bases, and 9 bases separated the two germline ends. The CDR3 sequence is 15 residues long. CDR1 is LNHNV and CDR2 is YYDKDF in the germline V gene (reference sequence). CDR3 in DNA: TGTGCCACCAGACCGGCCTTCTCTGGGGCCAACGTCCTGACTTTC. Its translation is CATRPAFSGANVLTF.

The CDR3, as DNA: TGTGCCAGCAGCCAACCCGGGACTAGCGGAGCCCAAGATGGGACCCAGTACTTC. It codes for CASSQPGTSGAQDGTQYF. The chain employs TRBV14 and TRBJ2-5; 11 bases agree with TRBD2. Germline CDR1 is SGHDN and CDR2 is FVKESK. The V segment lost 2 bases and the J segment 7 bases; nucleotides outside the gene matches: 15. The CDR3 runs to 18 residues.

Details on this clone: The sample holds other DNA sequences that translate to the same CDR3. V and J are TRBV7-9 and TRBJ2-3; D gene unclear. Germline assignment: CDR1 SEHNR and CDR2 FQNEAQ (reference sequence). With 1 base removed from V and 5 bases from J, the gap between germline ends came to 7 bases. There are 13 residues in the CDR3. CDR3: CASSLELGDTQYF. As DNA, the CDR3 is TGTGCCAGCAGCTTAGAGTTGGGAGATACGCAGTATTTT. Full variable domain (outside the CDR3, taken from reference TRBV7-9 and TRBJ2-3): DTGVSQNPRHKITKRGQNVTFRCDPISEHNRLYWYRQTLGQGPEFLTYFQNEAQLEKSRLLSDRFSAERPKGSFSTLEIQRTEQGDSAMYLCASSLELGDTQYFGPGTRLTVL.

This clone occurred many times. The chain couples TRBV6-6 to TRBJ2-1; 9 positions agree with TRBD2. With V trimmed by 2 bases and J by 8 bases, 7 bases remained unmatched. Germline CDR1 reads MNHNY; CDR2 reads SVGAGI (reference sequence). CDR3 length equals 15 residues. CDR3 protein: CASSYGSGRSDEQFF. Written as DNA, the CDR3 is TGTGCCAGCAGTTACGGCAGCGGGAGGAGCGATGAGCAGTTCTTC.

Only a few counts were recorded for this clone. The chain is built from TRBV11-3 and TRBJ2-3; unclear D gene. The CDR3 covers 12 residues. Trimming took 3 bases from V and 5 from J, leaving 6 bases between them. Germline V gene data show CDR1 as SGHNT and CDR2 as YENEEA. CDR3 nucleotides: TGTGCCAGCAGCTTTCTGCGAGATACGCAGTATTTT. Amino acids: CASSFLRDTQYF. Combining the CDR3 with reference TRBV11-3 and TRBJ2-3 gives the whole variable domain EAGVVQSPRYKIIEKKQPVAFWCNPISGHNTLYWYLQNLGQGPELLIRYENEEAVDDSQLPKDRFSAERLKGVDSTLKIQPAELGDSAVYLCASSFLRDTQYFGPGTRLTVL.

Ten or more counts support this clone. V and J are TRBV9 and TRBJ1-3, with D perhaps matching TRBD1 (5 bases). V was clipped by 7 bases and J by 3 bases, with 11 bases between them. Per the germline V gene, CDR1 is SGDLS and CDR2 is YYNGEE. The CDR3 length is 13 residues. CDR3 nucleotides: TGTGCCAGCGGGGACGTCAATGGAAACACCATATATTTT. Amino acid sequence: CASGDVNGNTIYF.

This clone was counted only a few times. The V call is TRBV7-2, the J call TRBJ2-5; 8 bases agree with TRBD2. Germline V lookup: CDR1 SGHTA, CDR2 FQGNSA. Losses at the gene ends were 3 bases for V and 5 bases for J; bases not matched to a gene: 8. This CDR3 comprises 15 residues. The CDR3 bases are TGTGCCAGCAGCTTCGTGCGGGGGGTCGGGGAGACCCAGTACTTC. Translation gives CASSFVRGVGETQYF.